This T cell receptor beta chain was observed in a study of siplizumab effects on memory and regulatory T cells. TCRdb's table, derived via immunoSEQ multiplex PCR, lists solely in-frame clones and lacks some. The sample records tens of thousands of clones, around 95% being singletons. Naive, memory, effector memory and TEMRA subsets that were unstimulated underwent sequencing in a few donor pairs. This receptor was identified in a human donor in good health. The source material was naive CD4+ T cells sorted from blood.

The CDR3 region has the DNA TGTGCCAGCTCACCACCTACCCAGGTCCCCGGGACCCAGTACTTC. Translation: CASSPPTQVPGTQYF. The genes are TRBV18 and TRBJ2-5; no firm D call. The V gene's germline CDR1 is KGHSH and CDR2 LQKENI. This CDR3 spans 15 amino acids. Trimming removed 0 bases at V and 7 bases at J, with 15 bases between.